A single sample gave rise to the 29 T cell receptor beta chains below, sequenced in a study of OX40 agonist ivuxolimab in advanced cancers. Library preparation employed the immunoSEQ multiplex PCR assay. The source is immuneACCESS, and TCRdb retained only in-frame sequences with V and J called. Part of the clones is not carried over; for the studies checked, unresolved V genes explain less than half of this, and the remainder is unexplained. Within this sample are about 32,000 clones, with about 90% of them counted one time only. Clones ranked in the top ten supply approximately 4.8% of the sample. This specimen was CD4+ or CD8+ T cells sorted from blood, taken in a trial of the OX40 agonist ivuxolimab. The receptors derive from an adult with an advanced solid tumor such as melanoma, head and neck, liver or kidney cancer.

This chain joins TRBV6-5 and TRBJ2-7, with a tentative D call TRBD2 (6 bases). CDR1 MNHEY and CDR2 SVGAGI come from the germline V gene. The CDR3 runs 12 residues. V was shortened by 8 bases and J by 6 bases, with 14 bases between the two germline ends. DNA of the CDR3: TGTGCCAGCGGGCCCGCGGGGCCCGAGCAGTACGTC. This codes for CASGPAGPEQYV.

V is TRBV7-3 and J is TRBJ1-6; 10 bases line up with TRBD1. Germline V gives CDR1 SGHTA, CDR2 FQGTGA. CDR3 length equals 17 residues. The junction had 3 bases not matched to a gene; V was cut back by 0 bases and J by 4 bases. The CDR3 here is CASSLTVDRGYNSPLHF. For the CDR3, the DNA is TGTGCCAGCAGCTTAACAGTGGACAGGGGGTATAATTCACCCCTCCACTTT.

The rearrangement uses TRBV6-5 and TRBJ2-3; the D gene is possibly TRBD2 (5 bases). CDR3 length: 13 residues. The V end was cut by 6 bases, the J end by 5 bases, with 12 bases between. Germline V lookup: CDR1 MNHEY, CDR2 SVGAGI. CDR3 protein: CASSKDSLDTQYF. In DNA form, the CDR3 reads TGTGCCAGCAGCAAGGACTCCTTAGATACGCAGTATTTT.

This rearrangement joins TRBV7-9 to TRBJ1-1, with D possibly being TRBD1 (5 bases). CDR1 is SEHNR and CDR2 is FQNEAQ in the germline V gene (reference sequence). Trimming took off 4 bases at V and 5 bases at J, with 11 bases between the two ends. The CDR3 spans 13 residues. The CDR3 bases are TGTGCCAGCAGCTCCCAGGGAGGTACTGAAGCTTTCTTT. It encodes CASSSQGGTEAFF.

The gene calls are TRBV7-8 and TRBJ1-4; D may be TRBD1 (5 bases). V lost 1 base, J lost 3 bases, and 15 bases lay in between. The CDR3 is made up of 17 amino acids. The germline V gene has CDR1 SGHVS and CDR2 FQNEAQ. The CDR3 DNA reads as TGTGCCAGCAGCTTAGGAGGGGACGGGGTGGCTAATGAAAAACTGTTTTTT. Its protein is CASSLGGDGVANEKLFF.

This clone was recorded once. One end of the junction varies from germline; a read error may be responsible. V gene TRBV4-2 combines with J gene TRBJ1-2; D is undetermined. The CDR3 is made up of 16 amino acids. The germline V gene encodes CDR1 LGHNA and CDR2 YNFKEQ. This CDR3 reads CAGSRSQSWDGDGYTF. CDR3 nucleotide sequence: TGTGCCGGCAGCCGATCCCAAAGTTGGGATGGGGATGGCTACACCTTC.

The chain is built from TRBV4-3 and TRBJ2-6; D gene uncertain. The CDR3 runs to 14 residues. Trimming removed 0 bases at V and 4 bases at J, with 4 bases between. The germline V gene encodes CDR1 LGHNA and CDR2 YSLEER. The CDR3 nucleotides read TGCGCCAGCAGCCAAGATAGCGGGGCCAACGTCCTGACTTTC. It translates to CASSQDSGANVLTF.

CDR3 nucleotides: TGCGCCAGCAGCCAAGCGGACAGGCCGAACACTGAAGCTTTCTTT. Translation gives CASSQADRPNTEAFF. This chain connects TRBV4-3 to TRBJ1-1, with 7 bases fitting TRBD1. Germline loops: CDR1 LGHNA, CDR2 YSLEER. Germline trimming cut 1 base from V and 1 base from J; bases unmatched to any gene: 3. This CDR3 region has 15 residues.

The rearrangement links TRBV7-9 to TRBJ2-2; 10 bases fit TRBD1. CDR1 and CDR2 from the germline V gene are SEHNR and FQNEAQ (reference sequence). The CDR3 is 16 residues long. With 5 bases clipped from V and 2 bases from J, the junction kept 5 bases outside the gene matches. The CDR3 sequence is CASSLWTGGNTGELFF. CDR3 nucleotide sequence: TGTGCCAGCAGCCTATGGACAGGGGGAAACACCGGGGAGCTGTTTTTT.

The count of this clone is one. Other DNA sequences in this sample translate to the same CDR3. The J gene is TRBJ2-7, the V gene TRBV27; no reliable D call. This CDR3 region has 12 residues. V was pared by 5 bases and J by 0 bases, with 5 bases between. Germline-derived CDR1 and CDR2 are MNHEY and SMNVEV (reference sequence). CDR3 DNA sequence: TGTGCCAGCAGTCCGAGCTCCTACGAGCAGTACTTC. It yields the protein CASSPSSYEQYF.

The rearrangement uses TRBV27 and TRBJ2-1; TRBD2 matches at 7 bases. The junction had 4 bases not matched to a gene; V was cut back by 0 bases and J by 8 bases. Germline CDR1 reads MNHEY; CDR2 reads SMNVEV (reference sequence). The CDR3 consists of 14 residues. CDR3 nucleotide sequence: TGTGCCAGCAGTTTATCTACTAGCGTAGATGAGCAGTTCTTC. It codes for CASSLSTSVDEQFF.

V gene TRBV7-2 combines with J gene TRBJ2-7, with D perhaps matching TRBD1 (6 bases). V lost 0 bases, J lost 1 base, and 22 bases lay in between. Germline assignment: CDR1 SGHTA and CDR2 FQGNSA. This CDR3 is 19 amino acids long. The CDR3 region is CASSLAPRTVLHQSYEQYF. CDR3 bases: TGTGCCAGCAGCTTAGCGCCTAGGACAGTTTTGCACCAATCCTACGAGCAGTACTTC.

The chain combines TRBV2 with TRBJ1-1; a possible D gene is TRBD1 (5 bases). Germline CDR1 is SNHLY and CDR2 is FYNNEI. This CDR3 contains 13 residues. V shed 4 bases and J shed 5 bases, with 11 bases lying between them. The DNA for the CDR3 is TGTGCCAGCAGTGGGTGGGGGGGTACTGAAGCTTTCTTT. This gives the protein CASSGWGGTEAFF.

The chain links TRBV19 to TRBJ1-1, with D possibly matching TRBD1 (5 bases). Germline assignment: CDR1 LNHDA and CDR2 SQIVND (reference sequence). The CDR3 spans 11 residues. With 3 bases removed from V and 8 bases from J, the gap between germline ends came to 7 bases. In nucleotides, the CDR3 is TGTGCCAGTAGTATGGGGGGAGAAGCTTTCTTT. This sequence encodes CASSMGGEAFF. The whole variable domain, remainder taken from reference TRBV19 and TRBJ1-1, is DGGITQSPKYLFRKEGQNVTLSCEQNLNHDAMYWYRQDPGQGLRLIYYSQIVNDFQKGDIAEGYSVSREKKESFPLTVTSAQKNPTAFYLCASSMGGEAFFGQGTRLTVV.

J is TRBJ1-1 and V is TRBV6-5; D is undetermined. The CDR3 is made up of 15 amino acids. V dropped 2 bases and J dropped 0 bases, with 10 bases sitting between them. Looked up from germline, CDR1 is MNHEY and CDR2 is SVGAGI. The CDR3 sequence: CASSYTSGLNTEAFF. For the CDR3, the DNA is TGTGCCAGCAGTTACACTTCGGGGTTGAACACTGAAGCTTTCTTT.

CDR3 in amino acids: CSVEDWGYGYTF. CDR3 nucleotide sequence: TGCAGCGTTGAAGATTGGGGCTATGGCTACACCTTC. The V and J genes are TRBV29-1 and TRBJ1-2; no definite D call. V lost 0 bases, J lost 4 bases, and 6 bases lay in between. The CDR3 contains 12 residues. Per germline, CDR1 SQVTM and CDR2 ANQGSEA.

The J gene is TRBJ2-3, the V gene TRBV9; D remains ambiguous. The length of the CDR3 is 16 residues. The V gene's germline CDR1 is SGDLS and CDR2 YYNGEE. V was trimmed by 0 bases and J by 2 bases, leaving 13 bases between them. The CDR3 sequence: CASSVDGLPNTDTQYF. The DNA of the CDR3 is TGTGCCAGCAGCGTAGACGGCTTGCCAAACACAGATACGCAGTATTTT.

This clone has only one observation. For the CDR3, the DNA is TGTGCCAGCAGCGCCAACCGTCGGGAGGGTGAGGAGACCCAGTACTTC. Translated, it gives CASSANRREGEETQYF. The chain couples TRBV9 to TRBJ2-5; 8 nucleotides line up with TRBD2. Germline V gene sequence: CDR1 SGDLS, CDR2 YYNGEE. The ends lost 3 bases at V and 5 bases at J; junction bases unmatched: 12. The CDR3 totals 16 residues.

As concerns this clone: This sample includes further DNA sequences coding for the same CDR3. This chain links TRBV19 with TRBJ2-1, with 11 bases lining up with TRBD1. Per the germline V gene, CDR1 is LNHDA and CDR2 is SQIVND (reference sequence). The CDR3 is made up of 14 amino acids. The trim removed 6 bases at V and 7 bases at J, leaving 5 bases unmatched. CDR3: CASRRDRGGNEQFF. In nucleotides, the CDR3 is TGTGCCAGTAGACGGGACAGGGGGGGTAATGAGCAGTTCTTC.

The CDR3 spells CASSLFGRASNYGYTF. CDR3 coding DNA: TGTGCCAGCAGCTTATTCGGCAGAGCCTCTAACTATGGCTACACCTTC. The chain recombines TRBV13 with TRBJ1-2, with D hard to call. The CDR3 is 16 residues long. CDR1 is PRHDT, CDR2 FYEKMQ, per germline (reference sequence). V gave up 2 bases and J gave up 0 bases, with 13 bases separating them.

Sample share makes this clone medium-sized (0.01 to 0.1%). As DNA, the CDR3 is TGTGCCAGCAGCTTTTTCCCGACATTGTCCCGAAAAGAGACCCAGTACTTC. Its protein is CASSFFPTLSRKETQYF. J is TRBJ2-5 and V is TRBV28; D is undetermined. Germline assignment: CDR1 MDHEN and CDR2 SYDVKM. This CDR3 has 17 residues. V shed 6 bases and J shed 3 bases, with 23 bases lying between them.

This clone showed up just once. This chain connects TRBV5-4 to TRBJ2-2; maybe TRBD1 (5 bases). Trimming removed 0 bases at V and 2 bases at J, with 14 bases between. Per germline, CDR1 SGHNT and CDR2 YYREEE (reference sequence). The CDR3 is made up of 17 amino acids. CDR3 in amino acids: CASSLGLGQGNTGELFF. The CDR3 DNA sequence: TGTGCCAGCAGCTTGGGCTTGGGCCAGGGAAACACCGGGGAGCTGTTTTTT.

This chain uses TRBV5-1 with TRBJ2-7; 7 nucleotides line up with TRBD1. This CDR3 has 14 amino acids. V gave up 3 bases and J gave up 3 bases; unmatched junction bases: 6. CDR1 is SGHRS, CDR2 YFSETQ, per germline. CDR3: CASSYRDSDYEQYF. The CDR3 nucleotides are TGCGCCAGCAGCTACAGGGACAGCGACTACGAGCAGTACTTC.

CDR3 amino acids: CASSQEDRDNQPQHF. The CDR3 DNA follows: TGCGCCAGCAGCCAAGAGGACAGGGACAATCAGCCCCAGCATTTT. The rearrangement joins TRBV4-3 to TRBJ1-5; 8 positions match TRBD1. The germline CDR1 and CDR2 sequences are LGHNA and YSLEER. The CDR3 contains 15 residues. After removal of 0 bases from V and 3 bases from J, the junction contained 1 base not matched to a gene.

The chain employs TRBV4-1 and TRBJ2-7; weak D call: TRBD2 (5 bases). The CDR3 is 17 residues long. The V end was cut by 3 bases, the J end by 2 bases, with 20 bases between. Looked up from germline, CDR1 is MGHRA and CDR2 is YSYEKL. CDR3 in amino acids: CASSHLSLAGLPYEQYF. In nucleotides, the CDR3 is TGCGCCAGCAGCCACCTCTCCCTGGCGGGCCTCCCCTACGAGCAGTACTTC.

Only one count was recorded for this clone. J is TRBJ2-7 and V is TRBV7-9; no reliable D call. The germline V gene has CDR1 SEHNR and CDR2 FQNEAQ (reference sequence). The CDR3 covers 12 residues. The V and J ends lost 4 bases and 1 base respectively, with 5 bases between them. CDR3 nucleotides: TGTGCCAGCAGCTATGATTCCTACGAGCAGTACGTC. The encoded protein is CASSYDSYEQYV.

The chain is built from TRBV28 and TRBJ2-7, with 7 bases that match TRBD2. The V gene's germline CDR1 is MDHEN and CDR2 SYDVKM. The CDR3 consists of 15 residues. The V segment lost 2 bases and the J segment 5 bases; nucleotides outside the gene matches: 9. The CDR3, as DNA: TGTGCCAGCAGTTTAATCGGGGGGAAGTGGAACGAGCAGTACTTC. As protein: CASSLIGGKWNEQYF.

The genes are TRBV6-1 and TRBJ2-7, with D tentatively TRBD1 (5 bases). This CDR3 region has 12 residues. From germline, CDR1 is MNHNS and CDR2 SASEGT. The germline V and J ends were trimmed by 5 bases and 4 bases, with 9 bases remaining between them. CDR3 region: CASSLGQYEQYV. CDR3 bases: TGTGCCAGCAGTTTGGGGCAGTACGAGCAGTACGTC.

This chain links TRBV6-1 with TRBJ2-2, with D uncertain. Germline CDR1 MNHNS, CDR2 SASEGT. V was cut by 9 bases and J by 6 bases, with 11 bases left in between. The CDR3 has 12 residues. CDR3 in amino acids: CASVPQPGELFF. CDR3 DNA: TGTGCCAGTGTGCCCCAACCCGGGGAGCTGTTTTTT.